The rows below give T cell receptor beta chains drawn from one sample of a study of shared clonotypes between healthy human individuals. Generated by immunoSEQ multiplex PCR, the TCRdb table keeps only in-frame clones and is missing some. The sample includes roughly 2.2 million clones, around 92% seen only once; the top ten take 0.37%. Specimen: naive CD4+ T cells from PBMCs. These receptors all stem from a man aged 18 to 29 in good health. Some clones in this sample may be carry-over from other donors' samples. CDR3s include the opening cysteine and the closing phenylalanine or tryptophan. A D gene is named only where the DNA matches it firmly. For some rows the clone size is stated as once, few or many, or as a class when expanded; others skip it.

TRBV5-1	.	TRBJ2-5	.	CASRNQETQYF	TGCGCCAGCAGAAATCAAGAGACCCAGTACTTC
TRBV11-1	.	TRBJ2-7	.	CASSSRPGDEQYF	TGTGCCAGCAGTTCAAGGCCCGGCGACGAGCAGTACTTC
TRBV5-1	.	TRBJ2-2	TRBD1	CASSIQGAGTGELFF	TGCGCCAGCAGCATACAGGGGGCGGGCACCGGGGAGCTGTTTTTT
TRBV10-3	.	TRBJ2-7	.	CAIRTDLLPYEQYF	TGTGCCATCAGAACGGACCTTCTCCCTTACGAGCAGTACTTC
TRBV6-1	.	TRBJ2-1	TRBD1	CATQTGVFDNEQFF	TGTGCCACCCAGACAGGGGTTTTCGACAATGAGCAGTTCTTC
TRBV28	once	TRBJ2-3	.	CASSSRTDTQYF	TGTGCCAGCAGTTCTAGAACAGATACGCAGTATTTT
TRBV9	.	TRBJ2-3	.	CASSKSPHGTDTQYF	TGTGCCAGCAGCAAATCGCCTCACGGGACAGATACGCAGTATTTT
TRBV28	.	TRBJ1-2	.	CASTLSLEGSGYTF	TGTGCCAGCACGCTAAGCCTCGAAGGTTCGGGCTACACCTTC
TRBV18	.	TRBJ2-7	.	CASSSKTSFGEQYF	TGTGCCAGCTCAAGCAAGACATCATTCGGCGAGCAGTACTTC
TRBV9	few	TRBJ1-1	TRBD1	CASSVGQGHTEAFF	TGTGCCAGCAGCGTCGGACAGGGCCACACTGAAGCTTTCTTT
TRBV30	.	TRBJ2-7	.	CAGTASYEQYF	TGTGCCGGGACGGCCTCCTACGAGCAGTACTTC
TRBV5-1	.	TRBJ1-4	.	CASSAVPNEKLFF	TGCGCCAGCAGCGCGGTTCCGAATGAAAAACTGTTTTTT
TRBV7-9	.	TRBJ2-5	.	CASSPAMVLQETQYF	TGTGCCAGCAGCCCCGCAATGGTGCTTCAAGAGACCCAGTACTTC
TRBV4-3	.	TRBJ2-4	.	CASSQEVGIAKNIQYF	TGCGCCAGCAGCCAAGAAGTGGGGATTGCCAAAAACATTCAGTACTTC
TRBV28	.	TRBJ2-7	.	CASTSLGLSSYEQYF	TGTGCCAGCACCTCTCTGGGTCTTAGCTCCTACGAGCAGTACTTC
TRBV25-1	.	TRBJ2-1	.	CASSVWTGDNEQFF	TGTGCCAGCAGCGTATGGACGGGGGACAATGAGCAGTTCTTC
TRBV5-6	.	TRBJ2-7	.	CASSLELAFGSGAEQYF	TGTGCCAGCAGCTTGGAACTAGCGTTTGGATCGGGGGCCGAGCAGTACTTC
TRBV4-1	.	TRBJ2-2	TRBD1	CASSRIGQGKIGELFF	TGCGCCAGCAGCCGAATCGGACAGGGCAAGATCGGGGAGCTGTTTTTT
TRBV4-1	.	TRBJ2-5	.	CASSQVLIETQYF	TGCGCCAGCAGCCAAGTTTTAATTGAGACCCAGTACTTC
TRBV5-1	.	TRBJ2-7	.	CASSLSERYEQYF	TGCGCCAGCAGCTTGTCGGAGCGCTACGAGCAGTACTTC
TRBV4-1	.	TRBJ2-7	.	CASSQFSGVTSEQYF	TGCGCCAGCAGCCAATTTTCGGGAGTAACAAGCGAGCAGTACTTC
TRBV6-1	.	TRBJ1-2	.	CASSVGTDNYGYTF	TGTGCCAGCAGTGTCGGGACGGATAACTATGGCTACACCTTC
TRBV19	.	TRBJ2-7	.	CASSIAPGERIEQYF	TGTGCCAGTAGTATAGCTCCGGGAGAGAGGATCGAGCAGTACTTC
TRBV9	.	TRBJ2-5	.	CASSVARGGGETQYF	TGTGCCAGCAGCGTAGCCAGGGGGGGCGGAGAGACCCAGTACTTC